The 21 T cell receptor beta chains below come from one sample, sequenced in a study of chemoradiotherapy in HPV16-positive cancers. The table came from immunoSEQ multiplex PCR; TCRdb's copy has only in-frame clones and leaves some out. The repertoire has thousands of clones, 80% to 90% of them found once; the top ten carry roughly 10%. The sample here was tumor tissue, taken from a patient who underwent chemoradiotherapy. Every receptor here comes from a human donor with HPV-associated anogenital cancer.

This chain connects TRBV7-2 to TRBJ2-7; D assignment may be TRBD1 or TRBD2 (5 bases each). There are 15 residues in the CDR3. CDR1 and CDR2 from the germline V gene are SGHTA and FQGNSA. The germline V and J ends were trimmed by 4 bases and 2 bases, with 15 bases remaining between them. CDR3 sequence: CASSSFRDGPYEQYF. CDR3 nucleotide sequence: TGTGCCAGCAGCTCGTTCCGGGACGGACCCTACGAGCAGTACTTC.

This chain links TRBV13 with TRBJ1-2; D is possibly TRBD1 (6 bases). CDR3 length: 15 residues. The germline V gene has CDR1 PRHDT and CDR2 FYEKMQ (reference sequence). Between the trimmed V and J ends, which lost 4 bases and 2 bases, there was a span of 14 bases. For the CDR3, the DNA is TGTGCCAGCAGCTCACCGGGGCAGGGGAACTATGGCTACACCTTC. As protein: CASSSPGQGNYGYTF.

The rearrangement links TRBV20-1 to TRBJ2-3; D not resolved. This CDR3 is 10 amino acids long. V lost 0 bases and J lost 12, with 7 bases in between. Germline assignment: CDR1 DFQATT and CDR2 SNEGSKA (reference sequence). DNA of the CDR3: TGCAGTGCTAGAGAAATGCGCCAGTATTTT. Protein: CSAREMRQYF.

The chain links TRBV7-3 to TRBJ1-4; 8 bases agree with TRBD1. The trim removed 0 bases at V and 5 bases at J, leaving 11 bases unmatched. The germline V gene encodes CDR1 SGHTA and CDR2 FQGTGA. CDR3 size: 18 residues. The CDR3 protein is CASSLTVITGTGNEKLFF. CDR3 DNA: TGTGCCAGCAGCTTAACGGTTATAACCGGGACAGGAAATGAAAAACTGTTTTTT.

V gene TRBV4-2 combines with J gene TRBJ2-7; 9 nucleotides line up with TRBD1. CDR3 length: 15 residues. The trim removed 0 bases at V and 7 bases at J, leaving 7 bases unmatched. Germline V lookup: CDR1 LGHNA, CDR2 YNFKEQ. CDR3 DNA sequence: TGTGCCAGCAGCCAAGAGGCACAGGGGGCTGGGGAGCAGTACTTC. This translates into CASSQEAQGAGEQYF.

This clone was seen a single time. The V gene is TRBV7-8, the J gene TRBJ1-2, with D possibly matching TRBD1 (5 bases). The CDR3 runs to 16 residues. V lost 1 base to trimming and J lost 4 bases, with 16 bases between them. CDR1 is SGHVS and CDR2 is FQNEAQ in the germline V gene. CDR3 DNA sequence: TGTGCCAGCAGCTTAGTCGGTTCGGGACGAATCTATGGCTACACCTTC. It is translated as CASSLVGSGRIYGYTF.

V gene TRBV4-2 combines with J gene TRBJ1-1; D is uncertain. This CDR3 contains 14 residues. Trimming cost V 3 bases and J 1 base, with 9 bases left between them. Looked up from germline, CDR1 is LGHNA and CDR2 is YNFKEQ. For the CDR3, the DNA is TGTGCCAGCAGCCAGTCGGGCCGGAACACTGAAGCTTTCTTT. Residues: CASSQSGRNTEAFF.

The rearrangement uses TRBV19 and TRBJ1-2, with D possibly TRBD1 on 6 matching bases. CDR1 and CDR2 from the germline V gene are LNHDA and SQIVND (reference sequence). The CDR3 is 16 amino acids. Trimming removed 5 bases at V and 0 bases at J, with 16 bases between. CDR3 DNA: TGTGCCAGTAGTTTGGGCAGGGGCCAGACTAACTATGGCTACACCTTC. Amino acid sequence: CASSLGRGQTNYGYTF.

The chain joins TRBV6-1 to TRBJ2-4; D is uncertain. Trimming removed 8 bases at V and 0 bases at J, with 11 bases between. CDR3 size: 14 residues. Germline loops: CDR1 MNHNS, CDR2 SASEGT. CDR3 sequence (DNA): TGTGCCAGCGGCGAGTACCGAGCCAAAAACATTCAGTACTTC. Protein product: CASGEYRAKNIQYF.

This clone was picked up a small number of times. The gene calls are TRBV30 and TRBJ1-1, with D uncertain. The CDR3 totals 13 residues. Per the germline V gene, CDR1 is GTSNPN and CDR2 is SVGIG (reference sequence). The V end was cut by 2 bases, the J end by 3 bases, with 10 bases between. The CDR3 sequence: CAWSFAGYTEAFF. The CDR3 DNA reads as TGTGCCTGGAGTTTTGCGGGGTACACTGAAGCTTTCTTT.

As DNA, the CDR3 is TGTGCCAGTAGAGGGGCTCACTCTGGAAACACCATATATTTT. It specifies CASRGAHSGNTIYF. This rearrangement joins TRBV19 to TRBJ1-3, with D possibly TRBD1 on 5 matching bases. The germline V gene encodes CDR1 LNHDA and CDR2 SQIVND (reference sequence). Between the trimmed V and J ends, which lost 6 bases and 0 bases, there was a span of 9 bases. There are 14 residues in the CDR3.

The V gene is TRBV12-5, the J gene TRBJ1-1; D unresolved. The CDR3 contains 11 residues. Germline CDR1 reads LGHNT; CDR2 reads FRNRAP. Trimming took 7 bases from V and 6 from J, leaving 9 bases between them. The CDR3 spells CASVGIAEAFF. The CDR3 DNA sequence: TGTGCTAGTGTGGGGATAGCTGAAGCTTTCTTT.

The V and J genes are TRBV6-5 and TRBJ2-1, with D unclear. CDR3 length equals 14 residues. Trimming left V 8 bases short and J 6 bases short, with 17 bases between. The germline V gene has CDR1 MNHEY and CDR2 SVGAGI. The CDR3 DNA is TGTGCCAGCGGGGTGGGATCTATTTTCAATGAGCAGTTCTTC. This codes for CASGVGSIFNEQFF.

The chain is built from TRBV11-1 and TRBJ1-2, with a tentative D call TRBD1 (5 bases). The germline CDR1 and CDR2 sequences are SGHAT and FQDESV (reference sequence). There are 12 residues in the CDR3. The ends were cut back, 3 bases at V and 6 bases at J, with 8 bases in the middle. The DNA for the CDR3 is TGTGCCAGCAGCTTGGGGGGGAATGGCTACACCTTC. Residues: CASSLGGNGYTF.

This sequence joins TRBV5-4 and TRBJ2-5; possibly TRBD2 for D (6 bases). Germline CDR1 reads SGHNT; CDR2 reads YYREEE (reference sequence). V shed 2 bases and J shed 1 base, with 9 bases lying between them. The CDR3 covers 14 residues. The CDR3: CASSLHGSQETQYF. The CDR3 DNA reads TGTGCCAGCAGCTTACACGGGAGCCAAGAGACCCAGTACTTC.

This chain links TRBV5-1 with TRBJ2-3; 8 bases are shared with TRBD2. The CDR3 is 15 amino acids. The germline gives CDR1 SGHRS, CDR2 YFSETQ. V gave up 3 bases and J gave up 4 bases; unmatched junction bases: 7. In nucleotides, the CDR3 is TGCGCCAGCAGCTCTACGGGACTAGGACCAGATACGCAGTATTTT. As protein: CASSSTGLGPDTQYF.

V and J are TRBV2 and TRBJ1-1; D gene ambiguous. V lost 11 bases, J lost 0 bases, and 7 bases lay in between. CDR3 size: 11 residues. Germline values: CDR1 SNHLY, CDR2 FYNNEI. CDR3 sequence reads: CAGQVNTEAFF. CDR3 nucleotide sequence: TGTGCCGGCCAGGTGAACACTGAAGCTTTCTTT.

This chain uses TRBV5-1 with TRBJ1-4; TRBD1 matches at 7 bases. CDR1 is SGHRS, CDR2 YFSETQ, per germline. The CDR3 length is 17 residues. J gave up 4 bases and V 2 bases, and 11 bases lay outside the gene matches. The CDR3 DNA sequence: TGCGCCAGCAGCTTATCGCAGCCCGCAGGGGGTAATGAAAAACTGTTTTTT. Translating it yields CASSLSQPAGGNEKLFF. The variable domain in full, with the rest retrieved from reference TRBV5-1 and TRBJ1-4, is KAGVTQTPRYLIKTRGQQVTLSCSPISGHRSVSWYQQTPGQGLQFLFEYFSETQRNKGNFPGRFSGRQFSNSRSEMNVSTLELGDSALYLCASSLSQPAGGNEKLFFGSGTQLSVL.

This sequence joins TRBV5-1 and TRBJ2-7; no clear D. Germline CDR1 is SGHRS and CDR2 is YFSETQ. The V and J ends lost 0 bases and 3 bases respectively, with 10 bases between them. This CDR3 has 14 residues. The CDR3 DNA reads TGCGCCAGCAGCTTGGACCTCGAAAGCTACGAGCAGTACTTC. Protein product: CASSLDLESYEQYF.

V and J are TRBV5-1 and TRBJ1-4; D is undetermined. This CDR3 region has 14 residues. CDR1 and CDR2 (germline): SGHRS, YFSETQ. The V and J ends lost 0 bases and 5 bases respectively, with 8 bases between them. The CDR3 reads CASSLAQANEKLFF. The CDR3 DNA sequence: TGCGCCAGCAGCTTGGCCCAGGCGAATGAAAAACTGTTTTTT. The variable domain in full, with the rest retrieved from reference TRBV5-1 and TRBJ1-4, is KAGVTQTPRYLIKTRGQQVTLSCSPISGHRSVSWYQQTPGQGLQFLFEYFSETQRNKGNFPGRFSGRQFSNSRSEMNVSTLELGDSALYLCASSLAQANEKLFFGSGTQLSVL.

This rearrangement joins TRBV10-1 to TRBJ2-1; TRBD2 matches at 11 bases. CDR3 length equals 15 residues. Germline trimming cut 4 bases from V and 5 bases from J; bases unmatched to any gene: 4. Germline CDR1 WNHNN, CDR2 SYGVQD (reference sequence). CDR3 nucleotide sequence: TGCGCCAGCAGTGGCCAGGGACTAGCGGACAATGAGCAGTTCTTC. This translates into CASSGQGLADNEQFF.